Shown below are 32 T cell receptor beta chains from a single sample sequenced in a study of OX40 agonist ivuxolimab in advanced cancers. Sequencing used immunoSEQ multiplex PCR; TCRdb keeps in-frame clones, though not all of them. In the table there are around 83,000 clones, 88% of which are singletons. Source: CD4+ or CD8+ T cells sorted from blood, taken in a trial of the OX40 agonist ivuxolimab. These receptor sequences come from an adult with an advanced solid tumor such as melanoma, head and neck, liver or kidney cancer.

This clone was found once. CDR3 nucleotides: TGTGCCTCATCGAGACAGCTCGATGAAAAACTGTTTTTT. Translating gives CASSRQLDEKLFF. This chain uses TRBV30 with TRBJ1-4, with a weak D call TRBD1 (5 bases). CDR1 is GTSNPN, CDR2 SVGIG, per germline (reference sequence). The length of the CDR3 is 13 residues. Trimming shortened V by 7 bases and J by 6 bases, and 15 bases separated the two germline ends.

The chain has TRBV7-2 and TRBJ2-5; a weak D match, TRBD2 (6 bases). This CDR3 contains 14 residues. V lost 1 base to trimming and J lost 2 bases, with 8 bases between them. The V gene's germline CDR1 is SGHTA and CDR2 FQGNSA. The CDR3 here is CASSLGLAQETQYF. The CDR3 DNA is TGTGCCAGCAGCTTAGGGCTAGCGCAAGAGACCCAGTACTTC.

CDR3 amino acids: CASERERGETQYF. CDR3 DNA sequence: TGTGCCAGTGAGCGGGAGCGGGGGGAGACCCAGTACTTC. The chain employs TRBV6-1 and TRBJ2-5; 8 positions agree with TRBD2. Germline CDR1 is MNHNS and CDR2 is SASEGT. J lost 5 bases, V lost 9 bases, and 8 bases had no gene match. The CDR3 length is 13 residues.

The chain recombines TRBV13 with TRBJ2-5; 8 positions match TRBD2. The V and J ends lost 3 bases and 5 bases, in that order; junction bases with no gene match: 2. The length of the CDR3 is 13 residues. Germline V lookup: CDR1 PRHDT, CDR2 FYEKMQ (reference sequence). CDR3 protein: CASSFTGGETQYF. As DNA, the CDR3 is TGTGCCAGCAGCTTCACGGGGGGGGAGACCCAGTACTTC.

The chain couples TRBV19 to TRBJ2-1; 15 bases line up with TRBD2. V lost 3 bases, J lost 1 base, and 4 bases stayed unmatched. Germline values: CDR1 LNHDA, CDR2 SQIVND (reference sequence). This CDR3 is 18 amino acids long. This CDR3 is CASSIGTSGRYSYNEQFF. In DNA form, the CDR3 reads TGTGCCAGTAGTATCGGGACTAGCGGGAGGTATTCCTACAATGAGCAGTTCTTC.

The CDR3 loop is CASSLGGSGANYGYTF. The CDR3 coding sequence is TGTGCCAGCAGCTTAGGGGGGTCCGGAGCTAACTATGGCTACACCTTC. V gene TRBV7-9 combines with J gene TRBJ1-2, with D maybe TRBD1 (5 bases). CDR1 and CDR2 from the germline V gene are SEHNR and FQNEAQ (reference sequence). CDR3 length: 16 residues. Between the trimmed V and J ends, which lost 1 base and 0 bases, there was a span of 12 bases.

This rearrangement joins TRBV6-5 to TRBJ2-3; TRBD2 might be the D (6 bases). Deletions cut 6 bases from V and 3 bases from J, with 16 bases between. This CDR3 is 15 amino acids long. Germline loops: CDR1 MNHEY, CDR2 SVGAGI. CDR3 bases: TGTGCCAGCAGAGCGTGGCGGGATTTGACAGATACGCAGTATTTT. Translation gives CASRAWRDLTDTQYF.

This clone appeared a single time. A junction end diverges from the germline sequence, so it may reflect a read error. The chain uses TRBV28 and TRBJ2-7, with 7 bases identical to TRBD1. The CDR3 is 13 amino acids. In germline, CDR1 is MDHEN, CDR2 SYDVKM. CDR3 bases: TGTGCCAGCACTGGGACAGTCTCCGACGAGCAGTACTTC. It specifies CASTGTVSDEQYF.

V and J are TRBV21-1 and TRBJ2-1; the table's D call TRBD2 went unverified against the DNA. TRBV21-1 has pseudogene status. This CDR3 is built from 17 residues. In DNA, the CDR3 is TGTGCCAGCAGCAAAATGCGGCCGGCCTTCTCCTACAATGAGCAGTTCTTC. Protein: CASSKMRPAFSYNEQFF.

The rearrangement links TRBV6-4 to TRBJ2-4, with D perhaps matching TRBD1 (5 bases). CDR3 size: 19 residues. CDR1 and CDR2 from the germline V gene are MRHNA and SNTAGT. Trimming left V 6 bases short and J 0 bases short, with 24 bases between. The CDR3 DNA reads TGTGCCAGCAGCCCCAGACAGACCCTGCCTTCATTAGCCAAAAACATTCAGTACTTC. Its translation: CASSPRQTLPSLAKNIQYF.

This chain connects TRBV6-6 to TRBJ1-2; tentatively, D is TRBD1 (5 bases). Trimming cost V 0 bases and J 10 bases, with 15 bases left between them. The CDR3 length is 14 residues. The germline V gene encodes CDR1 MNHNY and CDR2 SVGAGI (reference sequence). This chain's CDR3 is CASSYSGESFAYTF. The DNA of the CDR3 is TGTGCCAGCAGTTACTCGGGGGAATCTTTTGCCTACACCTTC.

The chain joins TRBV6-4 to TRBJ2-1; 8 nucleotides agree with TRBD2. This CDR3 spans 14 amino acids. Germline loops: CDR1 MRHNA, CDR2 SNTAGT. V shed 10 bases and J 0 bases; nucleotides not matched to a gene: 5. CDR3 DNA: TGTGCCATTAAGAGCGGGAGCTCCTACAATGAGCAGTTCTTC. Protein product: CAIKSGSSYNEQFF.

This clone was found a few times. The CDR3 reads CASSSQGNYGYTF. CDR3 nucleotides: TGTGCCAGCAGTTCACAGGGCAACTATGGCTACACCTTC. The V call is TRBV21-1, the J call TRBJ1-2; the DNA was not used to check the table's D call, TRBD1. TRBV21-1 is a documented pseudogene. The CDR3 sequence is 13 residues long.

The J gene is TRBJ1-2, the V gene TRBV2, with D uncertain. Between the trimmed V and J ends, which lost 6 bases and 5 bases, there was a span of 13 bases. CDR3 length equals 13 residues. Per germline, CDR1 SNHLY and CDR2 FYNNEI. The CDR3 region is CASREEGKYGYTF. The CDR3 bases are TGTGCCAGCAGAGAGGAGGGCAAATATGGCTACACCTTC. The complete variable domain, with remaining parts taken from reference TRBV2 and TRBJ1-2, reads EPEVTQTPSHQVTQMGQEVILRCVPISNHLYFYWYRQILGQKVEFLVSFYNNEISEKSEIFDDQFSVERPDGSNFTLKIRSTKLEDSAMYFCASREEGKYGYTFGSGTRLTVV.

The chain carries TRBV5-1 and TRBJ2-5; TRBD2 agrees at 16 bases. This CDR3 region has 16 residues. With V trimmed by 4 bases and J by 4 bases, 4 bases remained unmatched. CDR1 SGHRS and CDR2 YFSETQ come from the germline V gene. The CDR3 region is CASSVGLAGGGETQYF. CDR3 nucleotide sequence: TGCGCCAGCAGCGTGGGACTAGCGGGAGGGGGAGAGACCCAGTACTTC.

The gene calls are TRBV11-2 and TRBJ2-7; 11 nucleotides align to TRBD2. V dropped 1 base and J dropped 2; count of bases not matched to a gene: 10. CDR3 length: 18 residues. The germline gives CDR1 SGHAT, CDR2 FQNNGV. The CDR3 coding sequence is TGTGCCAGCAGCTTAGCTAGTGGGGGACTAGCGGATACCTACGAGCAGTACTTC. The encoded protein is CASSLASGGLADTYEQYF.

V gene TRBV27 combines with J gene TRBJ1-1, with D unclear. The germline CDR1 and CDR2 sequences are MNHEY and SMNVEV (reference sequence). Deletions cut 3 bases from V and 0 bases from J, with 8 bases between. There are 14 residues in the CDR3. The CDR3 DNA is TGTGCCAGCAGTTTGAACAGAATGAACACTGAAGCTTTCTTT. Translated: CASSLNRMNTEAFF.

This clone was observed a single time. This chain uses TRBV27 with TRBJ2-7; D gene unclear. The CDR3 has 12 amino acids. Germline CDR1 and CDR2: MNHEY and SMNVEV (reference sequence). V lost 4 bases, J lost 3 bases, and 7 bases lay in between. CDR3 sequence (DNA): TGTGCCAGCAGTTCAGAGAACTACGAGCAGTACTTC. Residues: CASSSENYEQYF.

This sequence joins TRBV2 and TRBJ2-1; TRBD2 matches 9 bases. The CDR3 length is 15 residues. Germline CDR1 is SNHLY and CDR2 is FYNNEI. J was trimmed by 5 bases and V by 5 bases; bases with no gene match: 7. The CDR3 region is CASSPTSGINNEQFF. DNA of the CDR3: TGTGCCAGCAGTCCGACTAGCGGAATAAACAATGAGCAGTTCTTC.

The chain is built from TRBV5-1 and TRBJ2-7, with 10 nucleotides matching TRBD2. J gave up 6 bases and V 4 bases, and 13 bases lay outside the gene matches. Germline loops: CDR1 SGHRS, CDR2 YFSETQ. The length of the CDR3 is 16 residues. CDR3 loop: CASSETGTSALFEQYF. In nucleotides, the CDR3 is TGCGCCAGCAGCGAGACCGGGACTAGCGCCTTATTCGAGCAGTACTTC.

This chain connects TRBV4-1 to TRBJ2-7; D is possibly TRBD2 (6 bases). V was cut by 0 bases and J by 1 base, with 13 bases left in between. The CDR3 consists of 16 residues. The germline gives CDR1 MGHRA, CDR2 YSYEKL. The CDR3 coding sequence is TGCGCCAGCAGCCAAGAGAGTAGCGGTAATTCCTACGAGCAGTACTTC. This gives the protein CASSQESSGNSYEQYF.

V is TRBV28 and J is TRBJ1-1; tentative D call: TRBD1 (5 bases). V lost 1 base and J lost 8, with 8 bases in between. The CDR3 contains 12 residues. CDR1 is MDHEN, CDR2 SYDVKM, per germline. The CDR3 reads CASSLSEGEAFF. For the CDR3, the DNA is TGTGCCAGCAGTTTATCAGAGGGGGAAGCTTTCTTT.

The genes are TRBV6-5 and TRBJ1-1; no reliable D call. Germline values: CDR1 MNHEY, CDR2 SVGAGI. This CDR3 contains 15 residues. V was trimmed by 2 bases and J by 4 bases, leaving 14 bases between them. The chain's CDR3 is CASSYQPTSPTEAFF. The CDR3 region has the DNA TGTGCCAGCAGTTACCAACCGACCAGTCCCACTGAAGCTTTCTTT.

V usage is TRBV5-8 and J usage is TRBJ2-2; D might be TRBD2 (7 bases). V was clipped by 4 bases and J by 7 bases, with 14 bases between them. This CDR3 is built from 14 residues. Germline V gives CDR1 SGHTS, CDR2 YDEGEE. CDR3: CASSTGLGGGELFF. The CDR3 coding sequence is TGTGCCAGCAGCACTGGACTAGGGGGCGGGGAGCTGTTTTTT. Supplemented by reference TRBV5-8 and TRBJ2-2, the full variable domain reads EAGVTQSPTHLIKTRGQQATLRCSPISGHTSVYWYQQALGLGLQFLLWYDEGEERNRGNFPPRFSGRQFPNYSSELNVNALELEDSALYLCASSTGLGGGELFFGEGSRLTVL.

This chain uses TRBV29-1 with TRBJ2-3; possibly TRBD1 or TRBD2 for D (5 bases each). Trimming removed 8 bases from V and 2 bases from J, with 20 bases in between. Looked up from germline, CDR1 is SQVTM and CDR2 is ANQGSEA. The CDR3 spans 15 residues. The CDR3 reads CSSGPGRGDTDTQYF. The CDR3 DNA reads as TGCAGCTCCGGCCCAGGTAGAGGGGACACAGATACGCAGTATTTT.

In DNA form, the CDR3 reads TGCGCCAGCAGCTTGGCCGGAAACATGAACACTGAAGCTTTCTTT. It encodes CASSLAGNMNTEAFF. The chain carries TRBV5-1 and TRBJ1-1, with D uncertain. From germline, CDR1 is SGHRS and CDR2 YFSETQ. Trimming left V 0 bases short and J 0 bases short, with 9 bases between. This CDR3 has 15 amino acids.

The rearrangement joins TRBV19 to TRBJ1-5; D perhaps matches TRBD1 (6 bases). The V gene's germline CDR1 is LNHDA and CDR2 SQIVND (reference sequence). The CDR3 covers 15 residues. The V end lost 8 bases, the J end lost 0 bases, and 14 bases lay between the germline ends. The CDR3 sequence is CASSSGDFSNQPQHF. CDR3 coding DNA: TGTGCCAGTTCATCAGGGGATTTTAGCAATCAGCCCCAGCATTTT.

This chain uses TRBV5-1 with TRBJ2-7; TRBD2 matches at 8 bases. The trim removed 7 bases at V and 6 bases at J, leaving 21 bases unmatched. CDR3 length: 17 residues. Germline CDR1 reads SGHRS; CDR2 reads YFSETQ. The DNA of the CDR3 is TGCGCCAGCTCACCCGCCCTGTTAGCGGGAATGACCTGCGAGCAGTACTTC. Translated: CASSPALLAGMTCEQYF.

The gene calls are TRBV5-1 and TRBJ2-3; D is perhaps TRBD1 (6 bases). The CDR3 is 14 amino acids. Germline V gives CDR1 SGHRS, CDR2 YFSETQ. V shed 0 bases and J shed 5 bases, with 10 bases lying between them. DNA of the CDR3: TGCGCCAGCAGCTTGGGACAGGTTGAAGATACGCAGTATTTT. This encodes CASSLGQVEDTQYF.

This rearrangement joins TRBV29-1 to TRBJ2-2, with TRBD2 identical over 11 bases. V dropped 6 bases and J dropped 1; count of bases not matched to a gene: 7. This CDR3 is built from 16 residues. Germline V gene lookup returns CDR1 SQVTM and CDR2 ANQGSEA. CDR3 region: CSVPGTSGVNTGELFF. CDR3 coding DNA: TGCAGCGTACCCGGGACTAGCGGAGTGAACACCGGGGAGCTGTTTTTT.

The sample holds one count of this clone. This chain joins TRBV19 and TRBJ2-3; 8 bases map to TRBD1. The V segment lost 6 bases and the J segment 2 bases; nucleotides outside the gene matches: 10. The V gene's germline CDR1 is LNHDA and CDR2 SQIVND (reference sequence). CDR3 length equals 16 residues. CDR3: CASRSSRTGPTDTQYF. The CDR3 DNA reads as TGTGCCAGTAGGTCTTCGAGGACAGGGCCCACAGATACGCAGTATTTT.

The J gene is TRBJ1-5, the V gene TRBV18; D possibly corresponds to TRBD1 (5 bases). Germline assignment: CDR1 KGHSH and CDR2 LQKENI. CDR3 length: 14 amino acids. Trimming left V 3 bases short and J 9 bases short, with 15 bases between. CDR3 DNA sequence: TGTGCCAGCTCACCTCAGGATAAAGGGACGCCCCAGCATTTT. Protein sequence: CASSPQDKGTPQHF.